This TCR beta chain was sequenced for a study of OX40 agonist ivuxolimab in advanced cancers. The table came from immunoSEQ multiplex PCR; TCRdb's copy has only in-frame clones and leaves some out. The repertoire has roughly 61,000 clones, roughly 88% of them found once; the top ten carry about 3.3%. Points from the study as a whole: CD4+ and CD8+ blood T cells expanded clonally by week 6 at 0.1 to 3.0 mg/kg. In a subset of nonresponders, normalized T-cell clonal expansion was also low. On average, CD8+ T cells showed a greater number of expanded clones than CD4+.

In the case of this clone: What it recognizes is unknown.

Specimen: CD4+ or CD8+ T cells sorted from blood, collected in a trial of the OX40 agonist ivuxolimab. The TCR comes from an adult with an advanced solid tumor such as melanoma, head and neck, liver or kidney cancer.

The CDR3 nucleotides are TGCAGCGTTGGCGGGGTGGGCAGCTCCTACAATGAGCAGTTCTTC. It is translated as CSVGGVGSSYNEQFF. The chain has TRBV29-1 and TRBJ2-1, with D tentatively TRBD2 (6 bases). Germline lookup yields CDR1 SQVTM and CDR2 ANQGSEA. The CDR3 totals 15 residues. The ends were cut back, 4 bases at V and 0 bases at J, with 13 bases in the middle.